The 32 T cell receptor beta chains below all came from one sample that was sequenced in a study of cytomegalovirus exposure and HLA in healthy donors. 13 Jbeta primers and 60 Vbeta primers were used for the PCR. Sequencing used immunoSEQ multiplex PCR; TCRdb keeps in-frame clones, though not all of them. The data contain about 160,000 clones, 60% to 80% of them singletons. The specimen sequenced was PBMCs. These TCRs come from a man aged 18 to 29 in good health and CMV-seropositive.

The CDR3 region is CASSLDSGRPYSTDTQYF. For the CDR3, the DNA is TGTGCCAGCAGCTTAGATAGCGGGAGACCCTATAGCACAGATACGCAGTATTTT. The V and J genes are TRBV7-2 and TRBJ2-3; 9 bases are a match to TRBD2. J was trimmed by 0 bases and V by 1 base; bases with no gene match: 8. The CDR3 consists of 18 residues. Germline CDR1 reads SGHTA; CDR2 reads FQGNSA.

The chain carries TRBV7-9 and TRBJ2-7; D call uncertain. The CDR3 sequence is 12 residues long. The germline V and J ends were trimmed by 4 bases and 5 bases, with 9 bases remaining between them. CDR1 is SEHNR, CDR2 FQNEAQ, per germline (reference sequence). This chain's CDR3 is CASSSPSHEQYF. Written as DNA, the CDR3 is TGTGCCAGCAGCTCCCCTTCCCACGAGCAGTACTTC. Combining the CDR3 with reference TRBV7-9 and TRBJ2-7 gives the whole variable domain DTGVSQNPRHKITKRGQNVTFRCDPISEHNRLYWYRQTLGQGPEFLTYFQNEAQLEKSRLLSDRFSAERPKGSFSTLEIQRTEQGDSAMYLCASSSPSHEQYFGPGTRLTVT.

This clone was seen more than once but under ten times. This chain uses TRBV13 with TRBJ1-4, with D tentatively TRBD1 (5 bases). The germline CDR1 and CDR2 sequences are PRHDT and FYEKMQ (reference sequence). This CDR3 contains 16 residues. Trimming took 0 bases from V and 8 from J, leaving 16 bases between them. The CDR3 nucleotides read TGTGCCAGCAGCTTAGGGCGGGGCCAGGGTGTGGAAAAACTGTTTTTT. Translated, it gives CASSLGRGQGVEKLFF.

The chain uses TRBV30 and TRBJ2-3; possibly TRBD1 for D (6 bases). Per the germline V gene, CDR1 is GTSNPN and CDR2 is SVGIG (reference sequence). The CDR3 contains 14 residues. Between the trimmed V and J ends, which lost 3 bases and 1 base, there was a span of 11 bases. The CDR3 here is CAWRMRQGTDTQYF. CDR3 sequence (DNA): TGTGCCTGGAGGATGAGACAGGGCACAGATACGCAGTATTTT.

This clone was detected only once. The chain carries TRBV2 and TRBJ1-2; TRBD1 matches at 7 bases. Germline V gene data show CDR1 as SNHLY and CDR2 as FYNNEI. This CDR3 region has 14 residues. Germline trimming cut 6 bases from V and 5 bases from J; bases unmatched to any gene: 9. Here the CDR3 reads CASRWTGGHYGYTF. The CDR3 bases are TGTGCCAGCAGATGGACAGGAGGACATTATGGCTACACCTTC.

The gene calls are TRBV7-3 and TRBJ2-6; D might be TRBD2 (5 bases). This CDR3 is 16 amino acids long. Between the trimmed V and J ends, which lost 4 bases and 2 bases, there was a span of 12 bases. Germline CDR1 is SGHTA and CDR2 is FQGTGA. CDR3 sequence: CASSYFVGAGANVLTF. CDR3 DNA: TGTGCCAGCAGCTACTTCGTGGGAGCTGGGGCCAACGTCCTGACTTTC.

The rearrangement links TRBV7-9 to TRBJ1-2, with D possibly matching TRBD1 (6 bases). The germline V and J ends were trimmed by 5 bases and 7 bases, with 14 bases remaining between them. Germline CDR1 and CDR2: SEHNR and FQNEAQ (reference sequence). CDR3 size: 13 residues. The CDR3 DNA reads TGTGCCAGCAGCCAGGACAGTCGAGTTGGCTACACCTTC. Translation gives CASSQDSRVGYTF. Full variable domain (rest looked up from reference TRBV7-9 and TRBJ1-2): DTGVSQNPRHKITKRGQNVTFRCDPISEHNRLYWYRQTLGQGPEFLTYFQNEAQLEKSRLLSDRFSAERPKGSFSTLEIQRTEQGDSAMYLCASSQDSRVGYTFGSGTRLTVV.

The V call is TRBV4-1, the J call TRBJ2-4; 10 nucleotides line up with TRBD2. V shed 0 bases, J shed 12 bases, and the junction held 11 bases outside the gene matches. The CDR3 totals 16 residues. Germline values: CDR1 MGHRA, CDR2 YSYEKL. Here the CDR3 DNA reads TGCGCCAGCAGCCAAGAGGTAGCGGGGGGTTCGGGCAGTCAGTACTTC. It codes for CASSQEVAGGSGSQYF.

CDR3 in DNA: TGTGCCAGCAGCGCAACGACTAGTAAGTCCAATGAGCAGTTCTTC. Encoded protein: CASSATTSKSNEQFF. The chain uses TRBV9 and TRBJ2-1, with TRBD2 as a possible D gene (6 bases). V lost 3 bases to trimming and J lost 6 bases, with 16 bases between them. Germline V CDR1 and CDR2: SGDLS, YYNGEE. The CDR3 has 15 amino acids.

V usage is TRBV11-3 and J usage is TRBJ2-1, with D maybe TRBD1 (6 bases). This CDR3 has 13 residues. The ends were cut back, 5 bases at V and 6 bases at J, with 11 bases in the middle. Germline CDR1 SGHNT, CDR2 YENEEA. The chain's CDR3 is CASSQMTGNEQFF. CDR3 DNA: TGTGCCAGCAGCCAAATGACAGGCAATGAGCAGTTCTTC.

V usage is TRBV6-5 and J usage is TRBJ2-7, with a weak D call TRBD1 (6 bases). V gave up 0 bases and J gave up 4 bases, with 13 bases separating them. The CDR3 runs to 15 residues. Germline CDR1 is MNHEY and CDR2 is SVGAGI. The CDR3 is CASSYSRGQRYEQYF. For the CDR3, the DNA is TGTGCCAGCAGTTACTCCAGGGGCCAAAGGTACGAGCAGTACTTC.

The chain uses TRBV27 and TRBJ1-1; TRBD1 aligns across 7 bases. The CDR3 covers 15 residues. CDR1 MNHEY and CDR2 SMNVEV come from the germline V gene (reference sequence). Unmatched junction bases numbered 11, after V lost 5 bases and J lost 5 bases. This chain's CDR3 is CASSRGTGVDTEAFF. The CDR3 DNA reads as TGTGCCAGCAGTCGAGGAACAGGGGTGGATACTGAAGCTTTCTTT.

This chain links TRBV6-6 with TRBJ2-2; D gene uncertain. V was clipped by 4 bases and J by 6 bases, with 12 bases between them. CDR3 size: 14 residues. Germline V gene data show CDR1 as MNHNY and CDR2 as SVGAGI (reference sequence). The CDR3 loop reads CASSFNTRAGELFF. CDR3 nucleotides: TGTGCCAGCAGTTTCAACACCCGGGCCGGGGAGCTGTTTTTT.

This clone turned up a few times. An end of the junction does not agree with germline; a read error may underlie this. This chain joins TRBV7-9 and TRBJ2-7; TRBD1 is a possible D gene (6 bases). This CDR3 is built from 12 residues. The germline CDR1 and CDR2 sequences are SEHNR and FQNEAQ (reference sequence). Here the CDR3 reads CSSSRDNGQQYF. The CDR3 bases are TGTTCCAGCAGCAGGGACAACGGGCAGCAGTACTTC. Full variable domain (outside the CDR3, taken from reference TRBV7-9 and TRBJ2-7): DTGVSQNPRHKITKRGQNVTFRCDPISEHNRLYWYRQTLGQGPEFLTYFQNEAQLEKSRLLSDRFSAERPKGSFSTLEIQRTEQGDSAMYLCSSSRDNGQQYFGPGTRLTVT.

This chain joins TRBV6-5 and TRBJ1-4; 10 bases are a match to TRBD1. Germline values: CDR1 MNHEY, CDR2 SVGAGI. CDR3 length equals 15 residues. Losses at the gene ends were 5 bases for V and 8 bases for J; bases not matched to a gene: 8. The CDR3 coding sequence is TGTGCCAGCAGTACCAAGGACAGGGGGGCCGAAAAACTGTTTTTT. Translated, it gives CASSTKDRGAEKLFF.

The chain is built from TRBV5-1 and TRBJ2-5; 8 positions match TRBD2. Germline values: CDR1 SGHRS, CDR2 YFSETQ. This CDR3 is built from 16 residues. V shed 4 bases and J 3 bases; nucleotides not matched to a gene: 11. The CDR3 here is CASSLFGTGGEETQYF. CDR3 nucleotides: TGCGCCAGCAGCCTGTTTGGAACGGGAGGGGAAGAGACCCAGTACTTC.

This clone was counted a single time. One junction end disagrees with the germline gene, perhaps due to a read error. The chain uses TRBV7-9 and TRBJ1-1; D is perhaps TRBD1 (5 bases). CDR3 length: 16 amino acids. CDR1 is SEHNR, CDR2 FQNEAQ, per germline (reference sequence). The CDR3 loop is CSSSALFREVNTEAFF. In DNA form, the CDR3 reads TGTTCCAGCAGCGCCCTCTTCAGGGAGGTGAACACTGAAGCTTTCTTT.

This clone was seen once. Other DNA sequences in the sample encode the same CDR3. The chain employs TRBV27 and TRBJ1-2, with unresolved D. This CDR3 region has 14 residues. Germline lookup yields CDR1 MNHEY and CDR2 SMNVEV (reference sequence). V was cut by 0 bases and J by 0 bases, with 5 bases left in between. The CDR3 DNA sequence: TGTGCCAGCAGTTTATCGCGGGCTAACTATGGCTACACCTTC. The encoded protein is CASSLSRANYGYTF.

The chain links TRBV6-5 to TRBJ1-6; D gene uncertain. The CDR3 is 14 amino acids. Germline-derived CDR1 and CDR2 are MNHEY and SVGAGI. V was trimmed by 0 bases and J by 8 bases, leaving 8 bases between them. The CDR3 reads CASSYSAQDSPLHF. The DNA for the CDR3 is TGTGCCAGCAGTTACTCGGCGCAGGATTCACCCCTCCACTTT.

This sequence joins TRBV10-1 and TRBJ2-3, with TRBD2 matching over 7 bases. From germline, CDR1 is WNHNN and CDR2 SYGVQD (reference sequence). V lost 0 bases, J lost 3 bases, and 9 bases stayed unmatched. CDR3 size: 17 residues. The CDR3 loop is CASSESTPGGRTDTQYF. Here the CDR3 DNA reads TGCGCCAGCAGTGAGTCGACCCCGGGGGGTAGGACAGATACGCAGTATTTT.

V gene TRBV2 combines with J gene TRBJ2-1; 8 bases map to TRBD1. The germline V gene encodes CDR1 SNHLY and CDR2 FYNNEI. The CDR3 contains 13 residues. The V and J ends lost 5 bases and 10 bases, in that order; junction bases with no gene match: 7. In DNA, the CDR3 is TGTGCCAGCAGTTTACCAGGGGGCGGGGAGCAGTTCTTC. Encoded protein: CASSLPGGGEQFF.

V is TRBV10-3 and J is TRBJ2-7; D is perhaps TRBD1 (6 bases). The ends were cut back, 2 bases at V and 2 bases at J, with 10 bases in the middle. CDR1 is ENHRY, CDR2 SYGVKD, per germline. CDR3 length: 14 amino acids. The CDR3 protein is CAISERDTTYEQYF. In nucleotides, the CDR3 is TGTGCCATCAGTGAGCGGGACACCACCTACGAGCAGTACTTC.

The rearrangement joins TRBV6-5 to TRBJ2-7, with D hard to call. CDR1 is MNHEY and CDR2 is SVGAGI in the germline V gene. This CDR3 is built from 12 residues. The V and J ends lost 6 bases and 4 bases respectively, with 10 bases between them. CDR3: CASRGVLYEQYF. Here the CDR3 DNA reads TGTGCCAGCAGAGGAGTCCTATACGAGCAGTACTTC.

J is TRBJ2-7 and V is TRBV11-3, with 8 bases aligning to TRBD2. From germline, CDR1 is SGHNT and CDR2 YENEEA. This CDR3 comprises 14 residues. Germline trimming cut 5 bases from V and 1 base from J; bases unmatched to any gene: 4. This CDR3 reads CASSLAGTSYEQYF. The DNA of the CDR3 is TGTGCCAGCAGCCTAGCGGGTACGTCCTACGAGCAGTACTTC.

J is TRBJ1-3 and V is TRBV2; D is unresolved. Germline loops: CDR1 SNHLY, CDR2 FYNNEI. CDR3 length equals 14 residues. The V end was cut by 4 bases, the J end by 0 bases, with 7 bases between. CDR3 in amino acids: CASSALFSGNTIYF. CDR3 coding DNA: TGTGCCAGCAGTGCACTGTTCTCTGGAAACACCATATATTTT.

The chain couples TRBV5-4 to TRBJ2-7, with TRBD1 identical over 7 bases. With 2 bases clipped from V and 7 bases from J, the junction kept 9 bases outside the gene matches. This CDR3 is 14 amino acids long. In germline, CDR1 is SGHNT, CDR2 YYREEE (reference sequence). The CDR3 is CASSFENRGREQYF. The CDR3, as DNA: TGTGCCAGCAGCTTTGAAAACAGGGGTAGGGAGCAGTACTTC.

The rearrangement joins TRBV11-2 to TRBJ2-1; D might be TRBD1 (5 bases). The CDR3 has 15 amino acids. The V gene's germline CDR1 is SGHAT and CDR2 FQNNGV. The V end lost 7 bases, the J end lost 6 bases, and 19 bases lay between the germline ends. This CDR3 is CASKLRVGAGNEQFF. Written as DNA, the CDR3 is TGTGCCAGCAAACTTCGAGTAGGGGCCGGCAATGAGCAGTTCTTC.

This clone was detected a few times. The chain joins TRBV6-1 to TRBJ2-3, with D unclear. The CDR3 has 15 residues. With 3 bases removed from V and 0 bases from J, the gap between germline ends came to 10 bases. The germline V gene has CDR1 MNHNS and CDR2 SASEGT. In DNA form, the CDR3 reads TGTGCCAGCAGTGATGGCTTTTTAAGCACAGATACGCAGTATTTT. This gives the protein CASSDGFLSTDTQYF.

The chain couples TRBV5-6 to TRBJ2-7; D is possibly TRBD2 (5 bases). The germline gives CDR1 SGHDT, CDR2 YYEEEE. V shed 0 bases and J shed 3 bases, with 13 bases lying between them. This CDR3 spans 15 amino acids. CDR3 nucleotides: TGTGCCAGCAGCTTGGCGGGGATTACCAACTACGAGCAGTACTTC. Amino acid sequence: CASSLAGITNYEQYF.

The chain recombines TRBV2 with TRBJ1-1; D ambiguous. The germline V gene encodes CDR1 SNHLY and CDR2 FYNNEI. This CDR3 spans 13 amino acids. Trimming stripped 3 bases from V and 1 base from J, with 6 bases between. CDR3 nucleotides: TGTGCCAGCAGTGAGGGCAGGAACACTGAAGCTTTCTTT. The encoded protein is CASSEGRNTEAFF.

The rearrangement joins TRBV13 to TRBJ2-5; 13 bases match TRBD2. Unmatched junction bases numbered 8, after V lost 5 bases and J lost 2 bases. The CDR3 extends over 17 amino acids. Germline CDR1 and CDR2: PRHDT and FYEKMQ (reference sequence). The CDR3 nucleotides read TGTGCCAGCAGCGGAACCGGGACTAGCGGGACACAAGAGACCCAGTACTTC. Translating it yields CASSGTGTSGTQETQYF.

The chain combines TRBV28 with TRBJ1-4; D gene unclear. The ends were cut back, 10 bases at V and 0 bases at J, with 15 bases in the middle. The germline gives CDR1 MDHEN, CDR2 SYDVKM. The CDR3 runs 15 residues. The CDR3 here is CATKLVAATNEKLFF. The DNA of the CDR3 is TGTGCCACCAAACTCGTCGCGGCAACTAATGAAAAACTGTTTTTT.